Described below is a single TCR beta chain sequence and its context. The sample comes from a study of blood T cell repertoires in COVID-19. Study-wide context: Sources were T cells, B-cell-depleted T cells, or PBMCs; the material itself was cDNA or gDNA.

Per the study methods: Quantification of nucleated cells was approximated via reference gene primer amplification. Assay used: immunoSEQ multiplex PCR; TCRdb lists only in-frame clones, some missing. That table furnishes V, J and clone size, whereas the DNA furnished D and trimming. The data hold about 290,000 clones, with 85% observed a single time. The CDR3 is made up of 14 amino acids. CDR1 and CDR2 (germline): MDHEN, SYDVKM. Trimming took off 8 bases at V and 7 bases at J, with 15 bases between the two ends. This TCR derives from a woman in her fifties or sixties with active or convalescent COVID-19. Input material: peripheral blood. The chain recombines TRBV28 with TRBJ1-6; possibly TRBD1 for D (5 bases). The CDR3 sequence: CASALPGGNSPLHF. The CDR3 bases are TGTGCCAGCGCCCTCCCCGGGGGAAATTCACCCCTCCACTTT.